The source of this TCR beta chain is a study of shared clonotypes between healthy human individuals. About the study: A few men and a couple of women, aged 18 to 49, were donors. Overall study findings and caveats: The diversity represented, both genetic and in exposure history, was limited by few donors. Collection of samples was limited to blood; tissue repertoires likely differ.

Here immunoSEQ multiplex PCR was the method, and the copy in TCRdb shows in-frame clones only, minus some. The data contain fewer than 500,000 clones, approximately 79% of them seen just once; the ten biggest clones take up under 15%. This clone was seen a few times. Its antigen is unidentified. Germline CDR1 is MGHRA and CDR2 is YSYEKL. Trimming stripped 2 bases from V and 1 base from J, with 11 bases between. This CDR3 contains 16 residues. The study enrolled healthy HIV-negative adults without recent acute infections or vaccinations as donors. The clonotype comes from a woman between 40 and 55 years old in good health. Some clones in this sample may be carry-over from other donors' samples. The material sequenced was PBMCs. V and J are TRBV4-1 and TRBJ2-2; weak D call: TRBD1 (6 bases). The CDR3 region is CASSQSPGQNTGELFF. In nucleotides, the CDR3 is TGCGCCAGCAGCCAATCACCGGGACAGAACACCGGGGAGCTGTTTTTT.